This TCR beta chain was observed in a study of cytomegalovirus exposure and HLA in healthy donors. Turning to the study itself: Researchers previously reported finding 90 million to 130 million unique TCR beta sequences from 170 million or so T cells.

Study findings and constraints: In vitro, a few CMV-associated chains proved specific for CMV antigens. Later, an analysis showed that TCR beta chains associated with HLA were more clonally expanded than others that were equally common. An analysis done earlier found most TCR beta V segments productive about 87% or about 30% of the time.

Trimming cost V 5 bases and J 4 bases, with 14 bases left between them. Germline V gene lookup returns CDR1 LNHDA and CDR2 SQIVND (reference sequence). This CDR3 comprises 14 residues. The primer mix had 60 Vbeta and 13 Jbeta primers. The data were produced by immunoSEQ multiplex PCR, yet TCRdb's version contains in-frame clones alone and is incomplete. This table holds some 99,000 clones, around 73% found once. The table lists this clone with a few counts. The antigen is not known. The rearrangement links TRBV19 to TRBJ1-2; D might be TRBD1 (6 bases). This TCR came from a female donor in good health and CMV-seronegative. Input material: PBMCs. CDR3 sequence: CASSETGSGYGYTF. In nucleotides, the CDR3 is TGTGCCAGTAGTGAAACAGGGTCGGGCTATGGCTACACCTTC.